The present T cell receptor (beta chain) was sequenced within a study of T cells after yellow fever vaccination. This clonotype was seen ten or more times. The CDR3 sequence is 13 residues long. V was shortened by 3 bases and J by 3 bases, with 12 bases between the two germline ends. The V gene's germline CDR1 is DFQATT and CDR2 SNEGSKA (reference sequence). MiXCR, run by TCRdb on the 5' RACE reads, gives a single entry per CDR3 protein. The sample has around 160,000 distinct CDR3 sequences, 6% to 7.5% seen once; the top ten hold about 2.5%. This TCR was recovered from a man in his late teens or twenties who received the YFV17D yellow fever vaccine. Sequencing was performed on CD4+ T cells sorted from PBMCs, taken 4 to 5 days after the first yellow fever vaccination. This chain joins TRBV20-1 and TRBJ2-7, with D possibly being TRBD2 (6 bases). CDR3 DNA: TGCAGTGCTAGTCATAGCGGAGTCTACGAGCAGTACGTC. Its protein product is CSASHSGVYEQYV.